Listed below are T cell receptor beta chains from one sample, sequenced in a study of cytotoxic CD8 clonotypes in ibrutinib-treated CLL. The protocol was immunoSEQ multiplex PCR, while the TCRdb copy is restricted to in-frame clones and leaves out a portion. The sample has hundreds of thousands of clones; 70% are singletons. The source material was PBMCs, sampled after 24 months of ibrutinib treatment. These receptors were collected from a human donor with chronic lymphocytic leukemia. The CDR3 runs from the conserved cysteine through the conserved F or W. A D gene is named only where the DNA matches it firmly. Clone size, where shown, is once, few, many, or a class for clones that have expanded.

j_call clone_size cdr3_length d_call v_call cdr3_nt cdr3_aa
TRBJ2-7 once 16 TRBD2 TRBV29-1 TGCAGCGTTGGCGGGACTAGCGGGAGGGCTGGCTACGAGCAGTACTTC CSVGGTSGRAGYEQYF
TRBJ2-7 once 17 - TRBV30 TGTGCCTGGAGGCCCCGGGGAAGACAGGGGAGGGATCGCGAGCAGTACTTC CAWRPRGRQGRDREQYF
TRBJ2-5 - 15 TRBD1 TRBV11-3 TGTGCCAGCAGCTCCAACGCAGGGGGCGCGGAGACCCAGTACTTC CASSSNAGGAETQYF
TRBJ1-5 - 13 TRBD1 TRBV2 TGTGCCACTAGGGACAGGGCCAATCAGCCCCAGCATTTT CATRDRANQPQHF
TRBJ2-7 once 12 - TRBV11-1 TGTGCCAGCAGCCCAGGCCTTGGCGAGCAGTACTTC CASSPGLGEQYF
TRBJ2-3 - 14 - TRBV13 TGTGCCAGCAGCGTAGCCAGCCGCACAGATACGCAGTATTTT CASSVASRTDTQYF
TRBJ1-2 - 13 - TRBV25-1 TGTGCCAGCAGTGAGGGATCTTTGGACGGCTACACCTTC CASSEGSLDGYTF
TRBJ1-1 - 16 - TRBV6-5 TGTGCCAGCAGTTCCTCGGGGTTACTAATGAACACTGAAGCTTTCTTT CASSSSGLLMNTEAFF
TRBJ2-7 - 15 - TRBV15 TGTGCCACCAGCAGAGATCTTCCTACCGCCTACGAGCAGTACTTC CATSRDLPTAYEQYF
TRBJ1-1 - 15 - TRBV28 TGTGCCAGCAGCTTGCGAAGGGGCGCGGTCACTGAAGCTTTCTTT CASSLRRGAVTEAFF
TRBJ1-5 - 13 - TRBV29-1 TGCAGCGCCTGGGGGGGGTCCGATCAGCCCCAGCATTTT CSAWGGSDQPQHF
TRBJ1-4 - 13 - TRBV2 TGTGCCAGCCGCGACTATCTTAATGAAAAACTGTTTTTT CASRDYLNEKLFF
TRBJ2-1 few 15 - TRBV29-1 TGCAGCGACTTATCCCCACTAGTAGGGCAGGATGAGCAGTTCTTC CSDLSPLVGQDEQFF
TRBJ2-1 - 16 - TRBV19 TGTGCCAGTAGTCTTGAACAGGGTGTGCCCTACAATGAGCAGTTCTTC CASSLEQGVPYNEQFF
TRBJ2-2 - 16 TRBD1 TRBV11-3 TGTGCCAGCAGCCCTAGGGACAGGGTGGGCACCGGGGAGCTGTTTTTT CASSPRDRVGTGELFF